These 13 T cell receptor beta chains were sequenced from one sample in a study of blood T cell repertoires in COVID-19. Repertoires were generated with immunoSEQ multiplex PCR, while TCRdb's copy carries only in-frame clones and drops some. The sample has some 430,000 clones, 90% seen once. The sequenced material came from PBMCs or T cells enriched from blood (not recorded which). Every receptor here comes from a man between 18 and 29 years old who had recovered from COVID-19.

This chain links TRBV28 with TRBJ1-6; D possibly corresponds to TRBD1 (6 bases). This CDR3 is built from 15 residues. V was cut by 6 bases and J by 7 bases, with 16 bases left in between. Germline lookup yields CDR1 MDHEN and CDR2 SYDVKM. The CDR3 region has the DNA TGTGCCAGCAGCATGACCGGGACAAAGAATTCACCCCTCCACTTT. Protein sequence: CASSMTGTKNSPLHF. Drawing the rest from reference TRBV28 and TRBJ1-6, the complete variable domain is DVKVTQSSRYLVKRTGEKVFLECVQDMDHENMFWYRQDPGLGLRLIYFSYDVKMKEKGDIPEGYSVSREKKERFSLILESASTNQTSMYLCASSMTGTKNSPLHFGNGTRLTVT.

The chain couples TRBV13 to TRBJ1-2; 9 bases agree with TRBD1. The CDR3 consists of 15 residues. The germline V gene encodes CDR1 PRHDT and CDR2 FYEKMQ (reference sequence). With 5 bases clipped from V and 8 bases from J, the junction kept 12 bases outside the gene matches. CDR3 region: CASSREGQGVGGYTF. Written as DNA, the CDR3 is TGTGCCAGCAGCCGAGAGGGACAGGGAGTAGGAGGCTACACCTTC.

In DNA form, the CDR3 reads TGTGCCAGCAGCTCGGGACTGGACAGGGTAAAGGGCGGGGAGCTGTTTTTT. As protein: CASSSGLDRVKGGELFF. This rearrangement joins TRBV5-6 to TRBJ2-2; 8 bases line up with TRBD1. Unmatched junction bases numbered 14, after V lost 3 bases and J lost 7 bases. In germline, CDR1 is SGHDT, CDR2 YYEEEE. The CDR3 length is 17 residues.

The genes are TRBV21-1 and TRBJ2-7; the tabulated D call, TRBD2, remains unverified against the DNA. TRBV21-1 is marked as a pseudogene. The CDR3 is 14 amino acids. The CDR3 DNA reads as TGTGCCAGCAGCATGATTACCGGGGACTACGAGCAGTACTTC. Protein product: CASSMITGDYEQYF.

The chain employs TRBV18 and TRBJ1-6; a weak D match, TRBD1 (5 bases). CDR1 KGHSH and CDR2 LQKENI come from the germline V gene. V lost 6 bases to trimming and J lost 8 bases, with 17 bases between them. This CDR3 has 15 residues. CDR3 sequence reads: CASSLDTSGDSPLHF. CDR3 nucleotide sequence: TGTGCCAGCTCTCTGGACACCTCGGGCGATTCACCCCTCCACTTT.

This chain joins TRBV5-1 and TRBJ2-3; D is perhaps TRBD2 (6 bases). Germline V gene sequence: CDR1 SGHRS, CDR2 YFSETQ. The CDR3 loop spans 16 amino acids. Trimming shortened V by 1 base and J by 5 bases, and 17 bases separated the two germline ends. CDR3 in DNA: TGCGCCAGCAGCTTGAGGGCGGGAATAACAATAGATACGCAGTATTTT. This gives the protein CASSLRAGITIDTQYF.

This chain connects TRBV4-1 to TRBJ1-4; D is perhaps TRBD1 (5 bases). Germline lookup yields CDR1 MGHRA and CDR2 YSYEKL. This CDR3 has 15 residues. Between the trimmed V and J ends, which lost 0 bases and 8 bases, there was a span of 13 bases. The chain's CDR3 is CASSQDGEGSEKLFF. The CDR3 region has the DNA TGCGCCAGCAGCCAAGATGGGGAGGGGAGCGAAAAACTGTTTTTT.

The V and J genes are TRBV25-1 and TRBJ1-6; D is undetermined. Trimming shortened V by 3 bases and J by 4 bases, and 10 bases separated the two germline ends. Germline V gene data show CDR1 as MGHDK and CDR2 as SYGVNS. The CDR3 is made up of 15 amino acids. The CDR3 protein is CASSEFESYNSPLHF. DNA of the CDR3: TGTGCCAGCAGTGAGTTTGAGAGTTATAATTCACCCCTCCACTTT.

V and J are TRBV2 and TRBJ2-7, with TRBD2 matching over 9 bases. The junction had 1 base not matched to a gene; V was cut back by 2 bases and J by 2 bases. Germline V CDR1 and CDR2: SNHLY, FYNNEI. This CDR3 contains 14 residues. Here the CDR3 DNA reads TGTGCCAGCAGTGAAAAGCGGGGGGCCTACGAGCAGTACTTC. This encodes CASSEKRGAYEQYF. Full variable domain (missing parts from reference TRBV2 and TRBJ2-7): EPEVTQTPSHQVTQMGQEVILRCVPISNHLYFYWYRQILGQKVEFLVSFYNNEISEKSEIFDDQFSVERPDGSNFTLKIRSTKLEDSAMYFCASSEKRGAYEQYFGPGTRLTVT.

V and J are TRBV30 and TRBJ1-1; TRBD1 might be the D (6 bases). The V end lost 3 bases, the J end lost 5 bases, and 10 bases lay between the germline ends. This CDR3 is built from 12 residues. The germline CDR1 and CDR2 sequences are GTSNPN and SVGIG (reference sequence). CDR3 sequence (DNA): TGTGCCTGGAGGCAGGGGTTTACTGAAGCTTTCTTT. It specifies CAWRQGFTEAFF.

The chain couples TRBV5-5 to TRBJ1-4, with TRBD1 as a possible D gene (5 bases). V lost 4 bases and J lost 14, with 18 bases in between. Germline V gene data show CDR1 as SGHKS and CDR2 as YYEKEE (reference sequence). The CDR3 is made up of 13 amino acids. The CDR3 loop is CASSQGSDRLLFF. CDR3 DNA sequence: TGTGCCAGCAGCCAGGGATCGGATCGGTTGCTGTTTTTT.

The V call is TRBV7-8, the J call TRBJ1-1, with TRBD1 matching over 7 bases. CDR3 size: 14 residues. Trimming removed 5 bases from V and 3 bases from J; junction bases left unmatched: 6. Germline V lookup: CDR1 SGHVS, CDR2 FQNEAQ. The CDR3 nucleotides are TGTGCCAGCAGCCCAGGGACAGCCTACACTGAAGCTTTCTTT. It yields the protein CASSPGTAYTEAFF.

This clone was seen a handful of times. The V call is TRBV19, the J call TRBJ1-6, with TRBD1 as a possible D gene (6 bases). Trimming cost V 8 bases and J 3 bases, with 20 bases left between them. Germline V gives CDR1 LNHDA, CDR2 SQIVND (reference sequence). This CDR3 has 17 amino acids. In nucleotides, the CDR3 is TGTGCCAGTCAAACCGGGACATCCAATGTCTATAATTCACCCCTCCACTTT. This codes for CASQTGTSNVYNSPLHF.